This paragraph reports one T cell receptor beta chain. Only in-frame clones appear in the TCRdb table, and some are missing; sequencing was by immunoSEQ multiplex PCR. The table lists about 2.1 million clones, around 95% of them singletons. Positive CCR7 selection of CD45RO-negative cells yielded the naive CD8 cells, and terminally differentiated effector memory CD45RA+ cells were excluded. The CDR3 covers 14 residues. V was shortened by 7 bases and J by 2 bases, with 15 bases between the two germline ends. CDR1 is SGHAT and CDR2 is FQNNGV in the germline V gene. The data are from a study of shared clonotypes between healthy human individuals.

Sequencing was done on a sample of naive CD8+ T cells from PBMCs. The chain is built from TRBV11-2 and TRBJ2-7; D may be TRBD2 (6 bases). The receptor comes from a man aged 18 to 29 in good health. Some clones in this sample may be carry-over from other donors' samples. The chain's CDR3 is CASTSSGVTYEQYF. The CDR3 coding sequence is TGTGCCAGCACCAGTAGCGGAGTAACCTACGAGCAGTACTTC.